Following are 24 T cell receptor beta chains from one sample sequenced in a study of Ad26.COV2.S vaccination and SARS-CoV-2 variants. Profiled with immunoSEQ multiplex PCR; TCRdb holds only in-frame clones, not every one. The table lists 300,000 to 400,000 clones, roughly 90% of them singletons, with around 5% in the top ten. Specified treatment: roughly 19 received Ad26.COV2.S at low or high dose, single or two shots; a few received placebo; per-sample allocation not given. Repertoires come from day 63 after the first vaccine or placebo injection. The input for sequencing was peripheral blood, taken in a trial of Ad26.COV2.S vaccine versus placebo. These receptors came from a person between 18 and 65 years old who received the Ad26.COV2.S COVID-19 vaccine or a placebo.

J is TRBJ1-5 and V is TRBV4-2; D gene uncertain. In germline, CDR1 is LGHNA, CDR2 YNFKEQ. This CDR3 is 15 amino acids long. Trimming removed 3 bases at V and 0 bases at J, with 9 bases between. The CDR3 DNA reads as TGTGCCAGCAGCCACGAAGATAATAGCAATCAGCCCCAGCATTTT. It codes for CASSHEDNSNQPQHF.

This rearrangement joins TRBV6-5 to TRBJ2-7; TRBD1 or TRBD2 may be the D gene (5 bases each). Germline loops: CDR1 MNHEY, CDR2 SVGAGI. V lost 8 bases, J lost 3 bases, and 14 bases lay in between. The CDR3 loop spans 13 amino acids. The chain's CDR3 is CASRRQGDYEQYF. As DNA, the CDR3 is TGTGCCAGCCGGCGGCAGGGAGACTACGAGCAGTACTTC.

The chain joins TRBV6-2 or TRBV6-3 to TRBJ2-3; 14 nucleotides agree with TRBD2. CDR1 and CDR2 (germline): MNHEY, SVGEGT. CDR3 length equals 17 residues. Trimming at V came to 6 bases and at J to 3 bases, leaving 8 bases not matched to a gene. For the CDR3, the DNA is TGTGCCAGCAGCCAATGGACTAGCGGGAGGACGACAGATACGCAGTATTTT. This sequence encodes CASSQWTSGRTTDTQYF.

The chain carries TRBV18 and TRBJ2-2; 7 bases match TRBD2. After removal of 3 bases from V and 1 base from J, the junction contained 5 bases not matched to a gene. Germline lookup yields CDR1 KGHSH and CDR2 LQKENI. This CDR3 is built from 16 residues. In DNA form, the CDR3 reads TGTGCCAGCTCACCGGCGGCTAGCGGGAACACCGGGGAGCTGTTTTTT. Translating it yields CASSPAASGNTGELFF.

There are a few counts of this clone. The CDR3 sequence is CASSTSGEEFSPLHF. The DNA of the CDR3 is TGTGCCAGCAGTACCTCCGGGGAGGAGTTTTCACCCCTCCACTTT. The rearrangement uses TRBV6-5 and TRBJ1-6; no clear D gene. V dropped 5 bases and J dropped 9 bases, with 17 bases sitting between them. CDR1 and CDR2 (germline): MNHEY, SVGAGI. The CDR3 loop spans 15 amino acids.

The V call is TRBV3-1 (or the pseudogene TRBV3-2), the J call TRBJ2-4; D is undetermined. Trimming took 1 base from V and 8 from J, leaving 6 bases between them. Germline V CDR1 and CDR2: LGHDT, YNNKEL (reference sequence). This CDR3 contains 12 residues. DNA for the CDR3: TGTGCCAGCAGCCAAGTGTACGACATTCAGTACTTC. Protein: CASSQVYDIQYF.

The chain combines TRBV18 with TRBJ1-3; 7 bases line up with TRBD1. CDR3 length: 15 amino acids. In germline, CDR1 is KGHSH, CDR2 LQKENI. The junction had 8 bases not matched to a gene; V was cut back by 5 bases and J by 4 bases. CDR3: CASSTTGTTGNTIYF. CDR3 nucleotides: TGTGCCAGCTCAACGACAGGGACGACGGGAAACACCATATATTTT.

This clone appeared once. The J gene is TRBJ1-3, the V gene TRBV3-1 (or the pseudogene TRBV3-2); the D is unclear. The CDR3 is 14 residues long. V lost 1 base and J lost 9, with 13 bases in between. Germline values: CDR1 LGHDT, CDR2 YNNKEL (reference sequence). This chain's CDR3 is CASSQVGPGGTIYF. For the CDR3, the DNA is TGTGCCAGCAGCCAAGTGGGCCCCGGTGGCACCATATATTTT.

V and J are TRBV4-1 and TRBJ2-7; 7 nucleotides line up with TRBD2. V lost 4 bases, J lost 4 bases, and 10 bases stayed unmatched. Germline assignment: CDR1 MGHRA and CDR2 YSYEKL. There are 15 residues in the CDR3. This chain's CDR3 is CASSLRLAPGYEQYF. The CDR3 DNA reads TGCGCCAGCAGCCTTCGACTAGCTCCAGGGTACGAGCAGTACTTC.

The chain has TRBV28 and TRBJ2-1; D is ambiguous. Trimming took off 3 bases at V and 5 bases at J, with 8 bases between the two ends. Germline V gene data show CDR1 as MDHEN and CDR2 as SYDVKM. CDR3 length: 13 residues. Here the CDR3 reads CASSFRSNNEQFF. In DNA, the CDR3 is TGTGCCAGCAGTTTTAGGAGCAACAATGAGCAGTTCTTC.

This rearrangement joins TRBV5-1 to TRBJ2-1; 7 bases are a match to TRBD1. Germline assignment: CDR1 SGHRS and CDR2 YFSETQ. CDR3 length: 16 residues. The ends lost 0 bases at V and 6 bases at J; junction bases unmatched: 9. CDR3 sequence: CASSLDTGTVGNEQFF. CDR3 in DNA: TGCGCCAGCAGCTTGGATACCGGGACAGTGGGCAATGAGCAGTTCTTC.

This rearrangement joins TRBV5-1 to TRBJ1-1; D remains ambiguous. The V gene lost 4 bases and the J gene lost 10 bases, with 23 bases spanning the gap. CDR1 is SGHRS and CDR2 is YFSETQ in the germline V gene. CDR3 length equals 15 residues. The CDR3 DNA reads TGCGCCAGCAGCCGGCGCGCAACAACTAGCCGGGGAGCTTTCTTT. Amino acids: CASSRRATTSRGAFF.

This sequence joins TRBV6-5 and TRBJ2-6; D not certain. Germline V CDR1 and CDR2: MNHEY, SVGAGI. The CDR3 contains 15 residues. Between the trimmed V and J ends, which lost 7 bases and 3 bases, there was a span of 13 bases. CDR3 region: CASTVPEYGANVLTF. The CDR3, as DNA: TGTGCCAGCACAGTCCCTGAATATGGGGCCAACGTCCTGACTTTC.

The chain joins TRBV7-9 to TRBJ2-3; D is perhaps TRBD2 (6 bases). Germline V CDR1 and CDR2: SEHNR, FQNEAQ (reference sequence). Between the trimmed V and J ends, which lost 3 bases and 0 bases, there was a span of 19 bases. CDR3 length equals 18 residues. CDR3 sequence reads: CASSFPLMTSESTDTQYF. DNA of the CDR3: TGTGCCAGCAGCTTCCCCCTAATGACTAGTGAAAGCACAGATACGCAGTATTTT.

The chain joins TRBV7-9 to TRBJ2-2; no definite D call. The germline CDR1 and CDR2 sequences are SEHNR and FQNEAQ (reference sequence). V was clipped by 5 bases and J by 1 base, with 8 bases between them. The CDR3 consists of 14 residues. The CDR3 DNA sequence: TGTGCCAGCAGCCGATGGGGGAACACCGGGGAGCTGTTTTTT. It is translated as CASSRWGNTGELFF. The variable domain in full, with the rest retrieved from reference TRBV7-9 and TRBJ2-2, is DTGVSQNPRHKITKRGQNVTFRCDPISEHNRLYWYRQTLGQGPEFLTYFQNEAQLEKSRLLSDRFSAERPKGSFSTLEIQRTEQGDSAMYLCASSRWGNTGELFFGEGSRLTVL.

The chain recombines TRBV5-4 with TRBJ1-3; weak D call: TRBD1 (6 bases). Trimming left V 4 bases short and J 2 bases short, with 19 bases between. Looked up from germline, CDR1 is SGHNT and CDR2 is YYREEE (reference sequence). The CDR3 loop spans 17 amino acids. CDR3 in DNA: TGTGCCAGCAGCAAACTACAGGGTTTAGAAGCTGGAAACACCATATATTTT. Its protein is CASSKLQGLEAGNTIYF.

The chain has TRBV13 and TRBJ1-1; D is unresolved. The CDR3 covers 13 residues. With 1 base removed from V and 3 bases from J, the gap between germline ends came to 6 bases. CDR1 is PRHDT and CDR2 is FYEKMQ in the germline V gene (reference sequence). The CDR3 coding sequence is TGTGCCAGCAGCTTAGAAACAGACACTGAAGCTTTCTTT. Its translation: CASSLETDTEAFF.

The chain uses TRBV4-1 and TRBJ1-1; D is possibly TRBD1 (6 bases). CDR3 length: 16 amino acids. V was shortened by 4 bases and J by 1 base, with 16 bases between the two germline ends. Germline V gene data show CDR1 as MGHRA and CDR2 as YSYEKL. CDR3 DNA: TGCGCCAGCAGCCGCCTTCCGGGACAAGGGAACACTGAAGCTTTCTTT. Protein sequence: CASSRLPGQGNTEAFF.

The chain uses TRBV12-5 and TRBJ1-1; 9 bases line up with TRBD1. With V trimmed by 4 bases and J by 4 bases, 4 bases remained unmatched. Germline V gives CDR1 LGHNT, CDR2 FRNRAP. The CDR3 extends over 14 amino acids. CDR3 sequence: CASGWPDRGTEAFF. DNA for the CDR3: TGTGCTAGTGGTTGGCCGGACAGGGGCACTGAAGCTTTCTTT.

The genes are TRBV19 and TRBJ1-4; D might be TRBD1 (5 bases). CDR1 LNHDA and CDR2 SQIVND come from the germline V gene (reference sequence). This CDR3 is built from 13 residues. Trimming shortened V by 8 bases and J by 8 bases, and 15 bases separated the two germline ends. CDR3 nucleotide sequence: TGTGCCAGTCTTCAAGGGGAAGGGGAAAAACTGTTTTTT. This sequence encodes CASLQGEGEKLFF.

V usage is TRBV6-2 or TRBV6-3 and J usage is TRBJ2-7; the D is unclear. The CDR3 sequence is 12 residues long. CDR1 is MNHEY, CDR2 SVGEGT, per germline. Trimming took off 0 bases at V and 6 bases at J, with 6 bases between the two ends. CDR3 region: CASSYSLGEQYV. The CDR3 bases are TGTGCCAGCAGTTACTCTCTGGGCGAGCAGTACGTC.

The J gene is TRBJ1-2, the V gene TRBV7-2, with D possibly TRBD1 on 5 matching bases. In germline, CDR1 is SGHTA, CDR2 FQGNSA. The V end lost 5 bases, the J end lost 0 bases, and 19 bases lay between the germline ends. The CDR3 runs 17 residues. The CDR3 DNA follows: TGTGCCAGCAGCCCCGGATGGGGTGGCAGGGCTAACTATGGCTACACCTTC. Residues: CASSPGWGGRANYGYTF. The full variable domain, rest sourced from reference TRBV7-2 and TRBJ1-2, is GAGVSQSPSNKVTEKGKDVELRCDPISGHTALYWYRQSLGQGLEFLIYFQGNSAPDKSGLPSDRFSAERTGGSVSTLTIQRTQQEDSAVYLCASSPGWGGRANYGYTFGSGTRLTVV.

The chain couples TRBV24-1 to TRBJ2-1, with TRBD1 as a possible D gene (7 bases). The CDR3 has 14 amino acids. CDR1 and CDR2 from the germline V gene are KGHDR and SFDVKD. Trimming pared 3 bases from V and 7 bases from J, leaving 12 bases between. The CDR3 DNA is TGTGCCACCAGTGATGCAGGGGGGCTAAATGAGCAGTTCTTC. Translating it yields CATSDAGGLNEQFF.

The chain recombines TRBV6-2 or TRBV6-3 with TRBJ1-5; D perhaps matches TRBD1 (6 bases). The CDR3 sequence is 13 residues long. V was cut by 5 bases and J by 7 bases, with 12 bases left in between. Looked up from germline, CDR1 is MNHEY and CDR2 is SVGEGT. The CDR3 spells CASSGQDRQPQHF. The CDR3 DNA reads TGTGCCAGCAGTGGCCAGGACAGACAGCCCCAGCATTTT.